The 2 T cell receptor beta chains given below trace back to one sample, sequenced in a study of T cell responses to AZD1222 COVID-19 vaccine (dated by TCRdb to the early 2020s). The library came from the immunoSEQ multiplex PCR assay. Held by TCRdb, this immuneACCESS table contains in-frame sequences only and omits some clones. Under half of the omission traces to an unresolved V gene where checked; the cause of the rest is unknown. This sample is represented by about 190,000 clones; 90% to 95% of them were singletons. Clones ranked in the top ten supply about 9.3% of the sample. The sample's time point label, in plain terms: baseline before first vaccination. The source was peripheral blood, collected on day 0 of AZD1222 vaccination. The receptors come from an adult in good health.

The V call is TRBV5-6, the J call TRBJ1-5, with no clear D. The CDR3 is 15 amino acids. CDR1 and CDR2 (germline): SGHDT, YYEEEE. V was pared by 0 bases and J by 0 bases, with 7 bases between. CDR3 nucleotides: TGTGCCAGCAGCTTGGGCACTGGTAGCAATCAGCCCCAGCATTTT. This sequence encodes CASSLGTGSNQPQHF.

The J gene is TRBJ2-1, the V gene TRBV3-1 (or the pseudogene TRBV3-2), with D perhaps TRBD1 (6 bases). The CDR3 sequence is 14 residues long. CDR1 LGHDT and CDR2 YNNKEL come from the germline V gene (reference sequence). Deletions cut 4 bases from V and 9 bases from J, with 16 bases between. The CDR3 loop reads CASSLRTGRVEQFF. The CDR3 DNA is TGTGCCAGCAGCCTTAGAACAGGGCGAGTTGAGCAGTTCTTC.